This entry is about one T cell receptor (beta chain). The antigen is not known. This record belongs to a study of T cell responses to AZD1222 COVID-19 vaccine. Produced via immunoSEQ multiplex PCR; TCRdb's table is partial and in-frame only. The repertoire includes about 130,000 clones, approximately 85% of them detected once, and more than 5.5% sits in the top ten. The CDR3 is 14 amino acids. The V and J ends lost 5 bases and 0 bases respectively, with 9 bases between them. Germline CDR1 SGHRS, CDR2 YFSETQ. Study-wide findings and caveats: Regions 160-218 and 743-854 held dominance among vaccine-associated CD4 TCRs, which spanned spike. At baseline, seropositivity was found in only 6 or 7 AZD1222 recipients.

The receptor comes from an adult who received the AZD1222 COVID-19 vaccine. The V gene is TRBV5-1, the J gene TRBJ1-5; D is unresolved. The material was peripheral blood, obtained 28 days after the second AZD1222 dose. The CDR3 sequence: CASRTRDSNQPQHF. The CDR3 DNA sequence: TGCGCCAGCAGGACCCGGGATAGCAATCAGCCCCAGCATTTT.